These 8 T cell receptor beta chains were all obtained from the same sample, sequenced in a study of vaccination and CD4 T cells after COVID-19. The treatment: approximately 10-day PBMC culture with coronavirus spike peptide pools or control peptides (ViraFEST assay). The antigens these receptors bind are not known. At the Johns Hopkins FTIC core, DNA taken from cultured CD4+ T cells was sequenced by way of the Oncomine TCR Beta short-read assay. TCRdb itself ran the PCR reads through MiXCR, one entry per CDR3 protein. This sample carries just over 15,000 distinct CDR3 sequences, 45% to 60% of them seen once, and the ten largest clones take 9.5% to 15%. Sequenced input: CD4+ T cells from blood, cultured in vitro. The receptors were sampled from a human donor who had recovered from COVID-19.

The chain couples TRBV19 to TRBJ1-3; the D is unclear. Germline loops: CDR1 LNHDA, CDR2 SQIVND (reference sequence). V was shortened by 3 bases and J by 0 bases, with 9 bases between the two germline ends. The CDR3 runs to 15 residues. The CDR3 DNA reads as TGTGCCAGTAGTATCCTCCGGAACTCTGGAAACACCATATATTTT. As protein: CASSILRNSGNTIYF.

This clonotype was counted only a few times. V gene TRBV12-3 or TRBV12-4 combines with J gene TRBJ1-1; D not certain. The CDR3 is 14 amino acids. V lost 4 bases, J lost 8 bases, and 17 bases lay in between. The CDR3 DNA reads TGTGCCAGCAGTTCGCCCGAGGTAAAGGCAGAAGCTTTCTTT. Its protein product is CASSSPEVKAEAFF.

CDR3 loop: CASSLGGDSYQPQHF. DNA of the CDR3: TGTGCCAGCAGCTTAGGGGGGGACAGCTATCAGCCCCAGCATTTT. V and J are TRBV7-2 and TRBJ1-5; 7 bases are a match to TRBD1. CDR3 size: 15 residues. V trimming: 1 base; J trimming: 5 bases; junction bases outside the gene matches: 5. Germline lookup yields CDR1 SGHTA and CDR2 FQGNSA.

The rearrangement uses TRBV20-1 and TRBJ2-2, with D maybe TRBD1 (5 bases). The CDR3 has 15 amino acids. Trimming stripped 3 bases from V and 4 bases from J, with 15 bases between. Germline CDR1 and CDR2: DFQATT and SNEGSKA (reference sequence). The CDR3 here is CSARYQGVGTGELFF. The CDR3 DNA sequence: TGCAGTGCTAGGTATCAGGGTGTCGGCACCGGGGAGCTGTTTTTT.

This clonotype has more than one count but fewer than ten. The chain is built from TRBV7-2 and TRBJ1-6, with 8 positions matching TRBD1. Germline V gene data show CDR1 as SGHTA and CDR2 as FQGNSA. Unmatched junction bases numbered 7, after V lost 5 bases and J lost 10 bases. The CDR3 extends over 14 amino acids. The CDR3: CASSPDRGGSPLHF. The CDR3 DNA reads as TGTGCCAGCAGCCCCGACAGGGGAGGATCACCCCTCCACTTT. The variable domain in full, with the rest retrieved from reference TRBV7-2 and TRBJ1-6, is GAGVSQSPSNKVTEKGKDVELRCDPISGHTALYWYRQSLGQGLEFLIYFQGNSAPDKSGLPSDRFSAERTGGSVSTLTIQRTQQEDSAVYLCASSPDRGGSPLHFGNGTRLTVT.

The chain links TRBV4-1 to TRBJ1-2; D ambiguous. The CDR3 consists of 16 residues. Germline V gene sequence: CDR1 MGHRA, CDR2 YSYEKL. V lost 4 bases, J lost 4 bases, and 19 bases lay in between. The CDR3 reads CASSPLGGGPGYGYTF. As DNA, the CDR3 is TGCGCCAGCAGCCCCCTGGGAGGCGGGCCCGGCTATGGCTACACCTTC.

The genes are TRBV7-7 and TRBJ2-1; D tentatively reads TRBD1 or TRBD2 (5 bases each). The CDR3 loop spans 14 amino acids. The germline CDR1 and CDR2 sequences are SSHAT and FNYEAQ (reference sequence). Trimming removed 4 bases from V and 5 bases from J, with 12 bases in between. In nucleotides, the CDR3 is TGTGCCAGCAGCTCCCGGGACGGCAACAATGAGCAGTTCTTC. This encodes CASSSRDGNNEQFF.

The chain links TRBV28 to TRBJ1-5, with D perhaps TRBD1 (6 bases). Germline V gene sequence: CDR1 MDHEN, CDR2 SYDVKM. Between the trimmed V and J ends, which lost 10 bases and 0 bases, there was a span of 16 bases. The CDR3 has 15 amino acids. The CDR3 DNA is TGTGCCACCTTAAGATACAGGGATAGCAATCAGCCCCAGCATTTT. Translated, it gives CATLRYRDSNQPQHF.